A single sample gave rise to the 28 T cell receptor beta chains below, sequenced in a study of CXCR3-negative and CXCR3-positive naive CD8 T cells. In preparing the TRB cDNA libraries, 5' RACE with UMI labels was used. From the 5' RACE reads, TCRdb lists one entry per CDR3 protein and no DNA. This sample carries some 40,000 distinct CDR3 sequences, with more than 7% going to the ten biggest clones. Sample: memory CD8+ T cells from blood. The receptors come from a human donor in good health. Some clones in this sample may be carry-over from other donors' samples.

The CDR3 loop is CASSSGTGFAPLHF. This chain joins TRBV9 and TRBJ1-6; checking the TCRdb D call of TRBD1 is not possible without DNA. Germline CDR1 SGDLS, CDR2 YYNGEE. The CDR3 has 14 amino acids.

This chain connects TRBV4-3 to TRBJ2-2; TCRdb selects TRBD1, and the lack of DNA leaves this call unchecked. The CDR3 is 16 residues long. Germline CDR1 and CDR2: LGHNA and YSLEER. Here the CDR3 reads CASSQDQGGYTGELFF.

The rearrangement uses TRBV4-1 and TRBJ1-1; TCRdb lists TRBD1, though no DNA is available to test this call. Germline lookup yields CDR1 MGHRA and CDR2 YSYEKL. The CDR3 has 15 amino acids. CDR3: CASSQEGTVGTEAFF.

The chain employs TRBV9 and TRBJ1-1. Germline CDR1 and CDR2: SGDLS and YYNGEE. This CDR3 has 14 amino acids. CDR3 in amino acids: CASSAVISRSEAFF.

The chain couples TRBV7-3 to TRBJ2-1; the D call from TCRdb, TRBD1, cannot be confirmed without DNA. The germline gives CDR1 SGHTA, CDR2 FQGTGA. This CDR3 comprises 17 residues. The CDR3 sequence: CASSLMPGTGDYNEQFF.

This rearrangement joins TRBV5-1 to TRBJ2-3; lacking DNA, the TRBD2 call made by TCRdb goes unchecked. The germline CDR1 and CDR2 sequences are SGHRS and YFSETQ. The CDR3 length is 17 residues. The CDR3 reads CASSWRGLAEITDTQYF.

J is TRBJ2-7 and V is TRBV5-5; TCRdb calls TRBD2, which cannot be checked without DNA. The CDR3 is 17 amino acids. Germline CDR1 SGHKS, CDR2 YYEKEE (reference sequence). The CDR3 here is CASSSQSAAGGLNEQYF.

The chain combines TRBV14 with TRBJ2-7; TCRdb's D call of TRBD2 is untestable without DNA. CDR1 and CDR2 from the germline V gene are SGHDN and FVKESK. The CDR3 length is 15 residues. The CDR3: CASSQVVSRPYEQYF.

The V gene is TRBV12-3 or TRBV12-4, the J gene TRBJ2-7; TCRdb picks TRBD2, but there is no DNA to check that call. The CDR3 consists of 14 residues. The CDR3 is CASTLGETPYEQYF.

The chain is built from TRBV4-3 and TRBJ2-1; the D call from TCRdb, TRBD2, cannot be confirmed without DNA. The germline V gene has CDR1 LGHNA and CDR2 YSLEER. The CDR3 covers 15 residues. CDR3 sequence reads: CASSQDLAGSNEQFF.

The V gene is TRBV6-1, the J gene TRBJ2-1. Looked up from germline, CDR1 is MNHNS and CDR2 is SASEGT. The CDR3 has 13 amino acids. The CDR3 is CASGADGYNEQFF.

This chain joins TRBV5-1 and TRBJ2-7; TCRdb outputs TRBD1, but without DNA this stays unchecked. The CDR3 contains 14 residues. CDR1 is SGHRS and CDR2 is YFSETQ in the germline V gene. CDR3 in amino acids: CASGMTGVHYEQYF. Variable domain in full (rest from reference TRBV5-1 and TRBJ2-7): KAGVTQTPRYLIKTRGQQVTLSCSPISGHRSVSWYQQTPGQGLQFLFEYFSETQRNKGNFPGRFSGRQFSNSRSEMNVSTLELGDSALYLCASGMTGVHYEQYFGPGTRLTVT.

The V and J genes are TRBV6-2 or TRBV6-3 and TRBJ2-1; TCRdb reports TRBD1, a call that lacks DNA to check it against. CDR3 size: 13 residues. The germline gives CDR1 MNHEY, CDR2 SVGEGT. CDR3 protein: CASSPGRWNEQFF.

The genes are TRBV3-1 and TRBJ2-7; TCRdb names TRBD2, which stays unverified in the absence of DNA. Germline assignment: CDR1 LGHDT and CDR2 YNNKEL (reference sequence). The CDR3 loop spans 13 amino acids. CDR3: CASSQDGESEQYF.

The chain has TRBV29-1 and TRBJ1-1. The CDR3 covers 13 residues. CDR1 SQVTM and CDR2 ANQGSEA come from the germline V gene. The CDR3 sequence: CSVEGGLNTEAFF.

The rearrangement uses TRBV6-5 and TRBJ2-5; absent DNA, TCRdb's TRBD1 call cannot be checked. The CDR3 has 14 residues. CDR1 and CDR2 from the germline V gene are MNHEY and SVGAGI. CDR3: CASSYSGAGETQYF.

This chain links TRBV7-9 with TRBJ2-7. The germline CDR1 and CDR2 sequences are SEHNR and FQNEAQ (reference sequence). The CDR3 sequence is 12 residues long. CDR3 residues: CASSLAGFEQYF.

CDR3 protein: CASSDPNTGELFF. V usage is TRBV25-1 and J usage is TRBJ2-2. The CDR3 runs to 13 residues. The germline V gene encodes CDR1 MGHDK and CDR2 SYGVNS.

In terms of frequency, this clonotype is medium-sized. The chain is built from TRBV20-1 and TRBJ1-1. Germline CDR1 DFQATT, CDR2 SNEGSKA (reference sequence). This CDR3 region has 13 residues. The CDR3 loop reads CSASSGGATEAFF.

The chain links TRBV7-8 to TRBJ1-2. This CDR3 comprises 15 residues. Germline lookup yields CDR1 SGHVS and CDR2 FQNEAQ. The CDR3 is CASSLVEGSDYGYTF.

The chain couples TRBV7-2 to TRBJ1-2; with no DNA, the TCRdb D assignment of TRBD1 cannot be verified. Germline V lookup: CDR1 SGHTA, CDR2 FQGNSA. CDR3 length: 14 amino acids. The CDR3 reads CASSIQGDLYGYTF.

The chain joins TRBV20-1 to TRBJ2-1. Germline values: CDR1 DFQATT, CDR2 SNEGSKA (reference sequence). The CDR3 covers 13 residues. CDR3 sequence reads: CSARVPIYNEQFF.

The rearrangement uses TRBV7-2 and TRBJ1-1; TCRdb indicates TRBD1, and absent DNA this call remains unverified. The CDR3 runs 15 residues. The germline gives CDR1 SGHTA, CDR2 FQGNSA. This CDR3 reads CASSSRDGWNTEAFF.

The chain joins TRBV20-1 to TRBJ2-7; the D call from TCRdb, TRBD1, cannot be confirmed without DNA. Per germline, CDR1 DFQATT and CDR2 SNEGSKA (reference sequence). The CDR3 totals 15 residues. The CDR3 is CSARSGTEASYEQYF.

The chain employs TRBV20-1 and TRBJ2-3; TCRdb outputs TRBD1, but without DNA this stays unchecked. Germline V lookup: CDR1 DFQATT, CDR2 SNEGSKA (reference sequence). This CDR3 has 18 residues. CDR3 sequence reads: CSARGMNLDTTGRYTQYF.

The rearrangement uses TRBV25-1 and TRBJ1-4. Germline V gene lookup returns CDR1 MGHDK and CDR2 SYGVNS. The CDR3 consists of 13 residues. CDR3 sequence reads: CASSERAGKKLFF.

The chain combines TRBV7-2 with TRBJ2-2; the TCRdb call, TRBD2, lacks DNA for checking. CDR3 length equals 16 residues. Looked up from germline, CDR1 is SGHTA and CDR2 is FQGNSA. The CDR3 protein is CASLTKWSLGTGELFF.

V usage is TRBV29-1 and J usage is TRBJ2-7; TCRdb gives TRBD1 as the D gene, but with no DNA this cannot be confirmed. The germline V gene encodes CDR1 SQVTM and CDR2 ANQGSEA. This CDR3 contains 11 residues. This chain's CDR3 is CSVEFRAEQYF.